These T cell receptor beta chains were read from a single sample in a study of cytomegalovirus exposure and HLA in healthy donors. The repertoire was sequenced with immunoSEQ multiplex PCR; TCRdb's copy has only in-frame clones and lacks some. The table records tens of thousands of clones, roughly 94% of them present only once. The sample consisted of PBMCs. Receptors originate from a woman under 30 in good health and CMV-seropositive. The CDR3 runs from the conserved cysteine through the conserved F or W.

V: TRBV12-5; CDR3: CASVLAGGRNEQFF
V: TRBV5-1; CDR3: CASSLGGPGELFF
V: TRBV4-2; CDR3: CASSPQTSGGAADTQYF
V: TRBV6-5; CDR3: CASSPGQKSLGGYTF
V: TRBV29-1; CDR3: CSVDLVTDTQYF
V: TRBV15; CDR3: CATSRDGRSSSYNSPLHF
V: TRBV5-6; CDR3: CASSYRDRESSPLHF
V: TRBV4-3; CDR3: CASSQGLDIVAYEQYF
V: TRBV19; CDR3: CASRDRARSAYYNEQFF
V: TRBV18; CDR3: CASSLQTQGAAHTEAFF